This passage covers 24 T cell receptor beta chains from one sample sequenced in a study of blood T cell repertoires in COVID-19. Data came from immunoSEQ multiplex PCR; TCRdb stores just in-frame clones and leaves some out. The table has about 440,000 clones, approximately 88% seen once. Sequencing was carried out using peripheral blood. These receptors were obtained from a woman aged 45-59 years with COVID-19, enrolled during active disease.

This clone was seen a single time. CDR3 in amino acids: CASSQDLARGNEKLFF. In nucleotides, the CDR3 is TGTGCCAGCAGCCAAGACCTTGCCAGGGGCAATGAAAAACTGTTTTTT. The chain recombines TRBV3-1 (or the pseudogene TRBV3-2) with TRBJ1-4; tentatively, D is TRBD1 (6 bases). Trimming pared 0 bases from V and 5 bases from J, leaving 13 bases between. The length of the CDR3 is 16 residues. Germline V gene lookup returns CDR1 LGHDT and CDR2 YNNKEL (reference sequence).

This chain joins TRBV25-1 and TRBJ1-5, with no clear D. V dropped 4 bases and J dropped 1 base, with 11 bases sitting between them. CDR1 and CDR2 (germline): MGHDK, SYGVNS. This CDR3 region has 15 residues. In nucleotides, the CDR3 is TGTGCCAGCAGTGTCGGTAGCCAAAGCAATCAGCCCCAGCATTTT. It encodes CASSVGSQSNQPQHF.

This clone was seen more than once but under ten times. The chain employs TRBV30 and TRBJ2-3, with no clear D. With 7 bases removed from V and 2 bases from J, the gap between germline ends came to 4 bases. The CDR3 extends over 10 amino acids. Germline values: CDR1 GTSNPN, CDR2 SVGIG (reference sequence). Here the CDR3 DNA reads TGTGCCTTGTACACAGATACGCAGTATTTT. It translates to CALYTDTQYF.

This clone was picked up a small number of times. The gene calls are TRBV5-4 and TRBJ1-6; the D gene is possibly TRBD1 (6 bases). The V end lost 3 bases, the J end lost 5 bases, and 12 bases lay between the germline ends. Germline V gene sequence: CDR1 SGHNT, CDR2 YYREEE (reference sequence). The CDR3 length is 15 residues. The CDR3 protein is CASSSHRADNSPLHF. CDR3 coding DNA: TGTGCCAGCAGCTCTCACAGGGCCGATAATTCACCCCTCCACTTT.

This clone was counted many times. Distinct nucleotide sequences in the sample also encode this CDR3. This sequence joins TRBV5-1 and TRBJ1-2; 8 positions agree with TRBD1. CDR3 length equals 14 residues. Germline loops: CDR1 SGHRS, CDR2 YFSETQ. Trimming removed 4 bases from V and 5 bases from J; junction bases left unmatched: 7. As DNA, the CDR3 is TGCGCCAGCAGCCCCCGGGACAGGAATTATGGCTACACCTTC. Amino acids: CASSPRDRNYGYTF.

This clone was recorded only once. The chain combines TRBV30 with TRBJ1-4; TRBD1 might be the D (5 bases). From germline, CDR1 is GTSNPN and CDR2 SVGIG (reference sequence). V lost 7 bases and J lost 7, with 19 bases in between. The CDR3 sequence is 14 residues long. The CDR3 spells CASLARARIEKLFF. The CDR3 DNA sequence: TGTGCCTCCCTGGCCAGGGCGCGGATTGAAAAACTGTTTTTT.

The chain is built from TRBV4-2 and TRBJ2-5; TRBD2 aligns across 12 bases. This CDR3 has 16 residues. The germline V gene has CDR1 LGHNA and CDR2 YNFKEQ. V trimming: 3 bases; J trimming: 4 bases; junction bases outside the gene matches: 6. The CDR3 bases are TGTGCCAGCAGCCAGGTGCCGACTAGCGGGGGAGAGACCCAGTACTTC. Protein: CASSQVPTSGGETQYF.

The chain joins TRBV5-1 to TRBJ1-2; D is unresolved. Trimming stripped 2 bases from V and 3 bases from J, with 11 bases between. The CDR3 covers 14 residues. CDR1 is SGHRS, CDR2 YFSETQ, per germline. The CDR3 coding sequence is TGCGCCAGCAGCTTTAGCAGCGGTGACTATGGCTACACCTTC. Encoded protein: CASSFSSGDYGYTF.

The genes are TRBV29-1 and TRBJ2-3, with a tentative D call TRBD1 (6 bases). Trimming left V 6 bases short and J 4 bases short, with 14 bases between. CDR1 is SQVTM, CDR2 ANQGSEA, per germline. CDR3 length equals 13 residues. The CDR3 reads CSVEQGMADTQYF. The CDR3 DNA reads as TGCAGCGTCGAGCAGGGGATGGCAGATACGCAGTATTTT.

This clone was observed a handful of times. This chain links TRBV4-2 with TRBJ1-2; TRBD1 might be the D (5 bases). Trimming cost V 4 bases and J 5 bases, with 17 bases left between them. The germline V gene has CDR1 LGHNA and CDR2 YNFKEQ. The CDR3 has 15 residues. The CDR3, as DNA: TGTGCCAGCAGCCCTCGAGATAGTTCAGGGTATGGCTACACCTTC. Amino acids: CASSPRDSSGYGYTF.

As concerns this clone: Other DNA sequences in this sample translate to the same CDR3. The chain links TRBV18 to TRBJ1-5; D remains ambiguous. CDR1 and CDR2 from the germline V gene are KGHSH and LQKENI. The CDR3 spans 13 residues. Trimming removed 3 bases from V and 5 bases from J, with 8 bases in between. The CDR3 region is CASSPGGDQPQHF. Written as DNA, the CDR3 is TGTGCCAGCTCACCGGGCGGGGATCAGCCCCAGCATTTT.

V and J are TRBV4-1 and TRBJ2-7, with a tentative D call TRBD2 (6 bases). Germline-derived CDR1 and CDR2 are MGHRA and YSYEKL. The CDR3 has 17 residues. Trimming took off 4 bases at V and 1 base at J, with 20 bases between the two ends. The CDR3 coding sequence is TGCGCCAGCAGCCCCTTAAAAGGCGGGGTCACTTCCTACGAGCAGTACTTC. Its translation is CASSPLKGGVTSYEQYF.

V and J are TRBV30 and TRBJ1-2; D ambiguous. There are 11 residues in the CDR3. The germline CDR1 and CDR2 sequences are GTSNPN and SVGIG (reference sequence). With 3 bases removed from V and 8 bases from J, the gap between germline ends came to 10 bases. CDR3 protein: CAWSGPRGYTF. The CDR3 nucleotides read TGTGCCTGGAGCGGTCCCCGGGGCTACACCTTC.

The chain links TRBV11-3 to TRBJ2-1, with D possibly TRBD2 on 6 matching bases. Deletions cut 5 bases from V and 5 bases from J, with 13 bases between. CDR1 SGHNT and CDR2 YENEEA come from the germline V gene. The CDR3 is made up of 14 amino acids. For the CDR3, the DNA is TGTGCCAGCAGCCGGCGGGACTGGGACAATGAGCAGTTCTTC. It is translated as CASSRRDWDNEQFF.

This clone came up once. The rearrangement joins TRBV3-1 (or the pseudogene TRBV3-2) to TRBJ2-7; the D is unclear. Germline V lookup: CDR1 LGHDT, CDR2 YNNKEL (reference sequence). Trimming shortened V by 5 bases and J by 0 bases, and 11 bases separated the two germline ends. The CDR3 sequence is 14 residues long. The CDR3: CASSTAGSSYEQYF. The CDR3 coding sequence is TGTGCCAGCAGCACCGCAGGAAGCTCCTACGAGCAGTACTTC.

This chain connects TRBV27 to TRBJ2-7; the match to TRBD2 covers 7 bases. The CDR3 consists of 14 residues. Losses at the gene ends were 5 bases for V and 3 bases for J; bases not matched to a gene: 7. CDR1 MNHEY and CDR2 SMNVEV come from the germline V gene (reference sequence). The CDR3 bases are TGTGCCAGCAGTCGGAGTGGGGGGGACTACGAGCAGTACTTC. Its translation: CASSRSGGDYEQYF.

V and J are TRBV4-2 and TRBJ1-1; D is unclear. In germline, CDR1 is LGHNA, CDR2 YNFKEQ. The V gene lost 8 bases and the J gene lost 4 bases, with 14 bases spanning the gap. CDR3 length equals 13 residues. CDR3 nucleotide sequence: TGTGCCAGCCGCGGCACGGAGGGCACTGAAGCTTTCTTT. It yields the protein CASRGTEGTEAFF.

The chain recombines TRBV7-8 with TRBJ2-1; 9 bases fit TRBD2. Germline lookup yields CDR1 SGHVS and CDR2 FQNEAQ. Losses at the gene ends were 5 bases for V and 5 bases for J; bases not matched to a gene: 13. This CDR3 has 17 residues. This chain's CDR3 is CASSRARAGGPHNEQFF. The CDR3 DNA is TGTGCCAGCAGCAGAGCGAGAGCGGGGGGTCCCCACAATGAGCAGTTCTTC.

The chain joins TRBV4-1 to TRBJ2-2; 10 bases match TRBD2. The CDR3 extends over 18 amino acids. The V and J ends lost 3 bases and 0 bases, in that order; junction bases with no gene match: 7. Germline values: CDR1 MGHRA, CDR2 YSYEKL. The CDR3: CASSQRFTSGTNTGELFF. The DNA for the CDR3 is TGCGCCAGCAGCCAGAGGTTTACTAGCGGGACGAACACCGGGGAGCTGTTTTTT.

The J gene is TRBJ1-2, the V gene TRBV7-9; D not resolved. CDR3 length equals 13 residues. The germline V gene encodes CDR1 SEHNR and CDR2 FQNEAQ (reference sequence). Trimming left V 3 bases short and J 5 bases short, with 10 bases between. The chain's CDR3 is CASSFSVAYGYTF. CDR3 nucleotide sequence: TGTGCCAGCAGCTTCAGCGTCGCTTATGGCTACACCTTC.

A remark on this clone: The sample carries other DNA sequences with the same CDR3. The rearrangement links TRBV27 to TRBJ1-2, with 7 bases matching TRBD1. This CDR3 has 13 amino acids. In germline, CDR1 is MNHEY, CDR2 SMNVEV (reference sequence). V trimming: 5 bases; J trimming: 4 bases; junction bases outside the gene matches: 4. The CDR3: CASSPRTGYGYTF. In DNA, the CDR3 is TGTGCCAGCAGTCCCCGGACAGGCTATGGCTACACCTTC.

The V and J genes are TRBV3-1 (or the pseudogene TRBV3-2) and TRBJ1-6; D possibly corresponds to TRBD1 (6 bases). The V end was cut by 4 bases, the J end by 10 bases, with 14 bases between. Per the germline V gene, CDR1 is LGHDT and CDR2 is YNNKEL (reference sequence). The CDR3 sequence is 14 residues long. The CDR3 coding sequence is TGTGCCAGCAGCCCCGAGGGGGGGAAATCACCCCTCCACTTT. Encoded protein: CASSPEGGKSPLHF.

This clone has only one observation. The rearrangement joins TRBV5-4 to TRBJ2-3; 12 bases are shared with TRBD2. After removal of 0 bases from V and 4 bases from J, the junction contained 12 bases not matched to a gene. CDR1 is SGHNT and CDR2 is YYREEE in the germline V gene (reference sequence). This CDR3 region has 19 residues. The CDR3 region has the DNA TGTGCCAGCAGCTTGGTTGGGGCTAGCGGGGGGGCGAGTGCAGATACGCAGTATTTT. This encodes CASSLVGASGGASADTQYF.

This sequence joins TRBV7-2 and TRBJ2-7; TRBD1 aligns across 9 bases. The CDR3 runs to 15 residues. Germline loops: CDR1 SGHTA, CDR2 FQGNSA. V lost 5 bases to trimming and J lost 3 bases; unmatched junction nucleotides: 8. CDR3 sequence: CASSPPGQGVYEQYF. Here the CDR3 DNA reads TGTGCCAGCAGCCCGCCGGGACAGGGTGTCTACGAGCAGTACTTC.